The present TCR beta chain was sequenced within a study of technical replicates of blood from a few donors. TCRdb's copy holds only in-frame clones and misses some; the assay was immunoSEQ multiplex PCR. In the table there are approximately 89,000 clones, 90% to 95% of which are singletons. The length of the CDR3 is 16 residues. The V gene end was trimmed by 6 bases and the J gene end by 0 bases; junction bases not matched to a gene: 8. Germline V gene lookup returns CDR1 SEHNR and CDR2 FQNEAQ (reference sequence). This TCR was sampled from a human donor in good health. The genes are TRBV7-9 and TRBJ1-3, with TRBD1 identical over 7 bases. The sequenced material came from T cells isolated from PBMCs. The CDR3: CASSPGTVSSGNTIYF. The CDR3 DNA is TGTGCCAGCAGTCCGGGGACAGTTAGCTCTGGAAACACCATATATTTT.